This T cell receptor (beta chain) comes out of a study of blood T cell repertoires in COVID-19. Study details: Collection of acute and convalescent COVID-19 samples took place in the United States, Italy and Spain. From T cells, B-cell-depleted T cells, or PBMCs came the material, which was cDNA or gDNA.

V dropped 5 bases and J dropped 11 bases, with 13 bases sitting between them. Germline assignment: CDR1 DFQATT and CDR2 SNEGSKA (reference sequence). The CDR3 covers 11 residues. In the original analysis: Quantification of nucleated cells was approximated via reference gene primer amplification. Sequencing was performed with immunoSEQ multiplex PCR; in TCRdb, only in-frame clones are kept and a portion is missing. The V and J calls and the clone size are those of that table, but D and trimming were determined from the DNA. The data contain hundreds of thousands of clones, roughly 87% of them singletons. This clone was seen only a few times.

This receptor was identified in a human donor in a cohort sampled during active COVID-19. Source material: peripheral blood. This chain uses TRBV20-1 with TRBJ1-5; the D is unclear. The CDR3 nucleotides read TGCAGTGCTGAGGTGGTCGGGGCCCAGCATTTT. It specifies CSAEVVGAQHF.